A selection of T cell receptor beta chains follows, all from one sample in a study of cytomegalovirus exposure and HLA in healthy donors. Clones were read by immunoSEQ multiplex PCR, and TCRdb kept only the in-frame ones, dropping some. This table has 150,000 to 180,000 clones, roughly 84% appearing once. The source material was PBMCs. These receptor sequences come from a woman aged 18-30 years in good health and CMV-seronegative. Both conserved end residues are part of each CDR3. Fields, in order: J gene, D gene, clone size, V gene, CDR3 DNA, CDR3 protein. A D gene is named only where the DNA matches it firmly. Rows give clone size only sometimes, using once, few, many, or a class for an expanded clone.

J gene: TRBJ1-3
D gene: -
clone size: -
V gene: TRBV18
CDR3 DNA: TGTGCCAGCTCACCGCCTATGGGGCTAGGTGGAAACACCATATATTTT
CDR3 protein: CASSPPMGLGGNTIYF

J gene: TRBJ1-2
D gene: TRBD1
clone size: -
V gene: TRBV6-5
CDR3 DNA: TGTGCCAGCAGTACCGGACAGGCGGCTTATGGCTACACCTTC
CDR3 protein: CASSTGQAAYGYTF

J gene: TRBJ2-1
D gene: TRBD2
clone size: -
V gene: TRBV9
CDR3 DNA: TGTGCCAGCAGCTGGGGGACTACGTTCTACAATGAGCAGTTCTTC
CDR3 protein: CASSWGTTFYNEQFF

J gene: TRBJ2-7
D gene: -
clone size: once
V gene: TRBV11-2
CDR3 DNA: TGTGCCAGCAGCCCTACGGCGGGGTACGAGCAGTACTTC
CDR3 protein: CASSPTAGYEQYF

J gene: TRBJ2-1
D gene: TRBD2
clone size: -
V gene: TRBV6-6
CDR3 DNA: TGTGCCAGCAGTTACGTAGCGGGGACGTACAATGAGCAGTTCTTC
CDR3 protein: CASSYVAGTYNEQFF

J gene: TRBJ2-3
D gene: TRBD2
clone size: -
V gene: TRBV7-6
CDR3 DNA: TGTGCCAGCAGATCTGAGCGGGGGGCCCAAACGCAGTATTTT
CDR3 protein: CASRSERGAQTQYF

J gene: TRBJ2-5
D gene: -
clone size: -
V gene: TRBV28
CDR3 DNA: TGTGCCAGCAGTAGAGTTCCTCTACTAGAGACCCAGTACTTC
CDR3 protein: CASSRVPLLETQYF

J gene: TRBJ1-2
D gene: TRBD1
clone size: -
V gene: TRBV7-2
CDR3 DNA: TGTGCCAGCAGCCTGTACAGGGGGCCCAGCGAGGGCTACACCTTC
CDR3 protein: CASSLYRGPSEGYTF

J gene: TRBJ2-3
D gene: -
clone size: once
V gene: TRBV19
CDR3 DNA: TGTGCCAGTAGTCCCCGACAGGGAGGCCCAGATACGCAGTATTTT
CDR3 protein: CASSPRQGGPDTQYF

J gene: TRBJ2-7
D gene: TRBD2
clone size: -
V gene: TRBV18
CDR3 DNA: TGTGCCAGCTCAGACACGGGACTAGCGTACGAGCAGTACTTC
CDR3 protein: CASSDTGLAYEQYF

J gene: TRBJ2-7
D gene: -
clone size: -
V gene: TRBV15
CDR3 DNA: TGTGCCACCAGCAGAACTCCCACCACAGCTACGAACTTC
CDR3 protein: CATSRTPTTATNF

J gene: TRBJ1-2
D gene: -
clone size: -
V gene: TRBV5-4
CDR3 DNA: TGTGCCAGCAGCTGGGAGAACCCCCTCTGTGGCTACACCTTC
CDR3 protein: CASSWENPLCGYTF

J gene: TRBJ2-3
D gene: TRBD2
clone size: -
V gene: TRBV27
CDR3 DNA: TGTGCCAGCAGTTTTTCAGCGGGAGGGCCAACAGATACGCAGTATTTT
CDR3 protein: CASSFSAGGPTDTQYF

J gene: TRBJ1-1
D gene: -
clone size: -
V gene: TRBV2
CDR3 DNA: TGTGCCAGCAGTGAAGTTGTCTCGGGTGAAGCTTTCTTT
CDR3 protein: CASSEVVSGEAFF

J gene: TRBJ2-1
D gene: TRBD1
clone size: once
V gene: TRBV4-2
CDR3 DNA: TGTGCCAGCAGCCAAGTCTCCAGGGGGTCCTACAATGAGCAGTTCTTC
CDR3 protein: CASSQVSRGSYNEQFF

J gene: TRBJ2-3
D gene: TRBD2
clone size: few
V gene: TRBV19
CDR3 DNA: TGTGCCAGTAGTATAGATTCGGCGGGGGGGCGAGTCACAGATACGCAGTATTTT
CDR3 protein: CASSIDSAGGRVTDTQYF

J gene: TRBJ2-1
D gene: TRBD2
clone size: once
V gene: TRBV28
CDR3 DNA: TGTGCCAGCAGTACCCCGGGACTAGCCGTTAATGAGCAGTTCTTC
CDR3 protein: CASSTPGLAVNEQFF

J gene: TRBJ1-3
D gene: TRBD1
clone size: -
V gene: TRBV9
CDR3 DNA: TGTGCCAGCAGCGCGTCCCGGACAGGTCTACGGAGGGGAAACACCATATATTTT
CDR3 protein: CASSASRTGLRRGNTIYF

J gene: TRBJ2-3
D gene: -
clone size: -
V gene: TRBV4-3
CDR3 DNA: TGCGCCAGCAGCCAGGGGGGACTCTCCAGCACAGATACGCAGTATTTT
CDR3 protein: CASSQGGLSSTDTQYF

J gene: TRBJ2-7
D gene: -
clone size: once
V gene: TRBV28
CDR3 DNA: TGTGCCAGCAGCCCCCGGGGGGCGGATTACGAGCAGTACTTC
CDR3 protein: CASSPRGADYEQYF

J gene: TRBJ1-4
D gene: TRBD1
clone size: -
V gene: TRBV27
CDR3 DNA: TGTGCCAGCAGTAGGGACAGAGGTGAAAAACTGTTTTTT
CDR3 protein: CASSRDRGEKLFF

J gene: TRBJ2-5
D gene: -
clone size: -
V gene: TRBV6-1
CDR3 DNA: TGTGCCAGCAGTGAAGCGCTTCAACAGGGGAGGTGGGAGACCCAGTACTTC
CDR3 protein: CASSEALQQGRWETQYF

J gene: TRBJ2-7
D gene: TRBD2
clone size: few
V gene: TRBV13
CDR3 DNA: TGTGCCAGCAGCCCCTGGCGGGGGTACGAGCAGTACTTC
CDR3 protein: CASSPWRGYEQYF

J gene: TRBJ2-5
D gene: -
clone size: once
V gene: TRBV19
CDR3 DNA: TGTGCCAGTAGTATAGTAAGTCCGCTTCGCGGACTACAAGAGACCCAGTACTTC
CDR3 protein: CASSIVSPLRGLQETQYF

J gene: TRBJ2-3
D gene: TRBD1
clone size: -
V gene: TRBV19
CDR3 DNA: TGTGCCAGTAGCCCTTACCTCGATCCGGGGACAGGGGGATACGCAGATACGCAGTATTTT
CDR3 protein: CASSPYLDPGTGGYADTQYF

J gene: TRBJ2-1
D gene: -
clone size: -
V gene: TRBV6-1
CDR3 DNA: TGTGCCAGCAGTGAAGGACTAACCTCCTACAATGAGCAGTTCTTC
CDR3 protein: CASSEGLTSYNEQFF

J gene: TRBJ2-2
D gene: -
clone size: -
V gene: TRBV7-2
CDR3 DNA: TGTGCCAGCAATCGGAACGGGGTCACCGGGGAGCTGTTTTTT
CDR3 protein: CASNRNGVTGELFF

J gene: TRBJ2-1
D gene: TRBD2
clone size: -
V gene: TRBV14
CDR3 DNA: TGTGCCAGCAGCCCGATAGCGGGGGTGGGGAATGAGCAGTTCTTC
CDR3 protein: CASSPIAGVGNEQFF

J gene: TRBJ1-1
D gene: -
clone size: -
V gene: TRBV7-2
CDR3 DNA: TGTGCCAGCAGCTTAGGGGCAGGAGGTGGCGCTTTCTTT
CDR3 protein: CASSLGAGGGAFF

J gene: TRBJ1-4
D gene: -
clone size: -
V gene: TRBV7-9
CDR3 DNA: TGTTCCAGCAGCTCACACCCGGGGGAAAAACTGTTTTTT
CDR3 protein: CSSSSHPGEKLFF

J gene: TRBJ2-1
D gene: TRBD2
clone size: once
V gene: TRBV6-1
CDR3 DNA: TGTGCCAGCAAACCGGGACTAGCCTACAATGAGCAGTTCTTC
CDR3 protein: CASKPGLAYNEQFF

J gene: TRBJ1-6
D gene: -
clone size: -
V gene: TRBV7-8
CDR3 DNA: TGTGCCAGCAGCCCCGACAGGAATTCACCCCTCCACTTT
CDR3 protein: CASSPDRNSPLHF

J gene: TRBJ2-5
D gene: TRBD2
clone size: -
V gene: TRBV5-1
CDR3 DNA: TGCGCCAGCAGGTCACGGCGAGCGGGGGACCACACAAGGACGGAGACCCAGTACTTC
CDR3 protein: CASRSRRAGDHTRTETQYF

J gene: TRBJ1-5
D gene: -
clone size: -
V gene: TRBV7-8
CDR3 DNA: TGTGCCAGCAGCTTTGGACAGAATCAGCCCCAGCATTTT
CDR3 protein: CASSFGQNQPQHF

J gene: TRBJ2-3
D gene: TRBD1
clone size: -
V gene: TRBV5-1
CDR3 DNA: TGCGCCAGCAGCTCCAGACCGGGACAGCTCACAGATACGCAGTATTTT
CDR3 protein: CASSSRPGQLTDTQYF

J gene: TRBJ1-2
D gene: -
clone size: -
V gene: TRBV21-1
CDR3 DNA: TGTGCCAGCAGCAAAGCGCTTAGACACCCTAACTATGGCTACACCTTC
CDR3 protein: CASSKALRHPNYGYTF

J gene: TRBJ2-1
D gene: TRBD2
clone size: -
V gene: TRBV6-1
CDR3 DNA: TGTGCCAGCAGTGAATCGGGGGGGGCCTACAATGAGCAGTTCTTC
CDR3 protein: CASSESGGAYNEQFF

J gene: TRBJ2-5
D gene: -
clone size: -
V gene: TRBV27
CDR3 DNA: TGTGCCAGCAGTACTATTAGTAGGAGGCGCAGGGAGACCCAGTACTTC
CDR3 protein: CASSTISRRRRETQYF

J gene: TRBJ2-5
D gene: TRBD1
clone size: -
V gene: TRBV13
CDR3 DNA: TGTGCCAGCAGCGAAACGGGGACAGTGGAGACCCAGTACTTC
CDR3 protein: CASSETGTVETQYF

J gene: TRBJ2-7
D gene: -
clone size: few
V gene: TRBV6-6
CDR3 DNA: TGTGCCAGCAGCCCCGCCCCCGAGGGACAATCCGAGCAGTACTTC
CDR3 protein: CASSPAPEGQSEQYF

J gene: TRBJ1-6
D gene: -
clone size: -
V gene: TRBV30
CDR3 DNA: TGTGCCTGGAGTAGGAACAGGATCCCGACCTATAATTCACCCCTCCACTTT
CDR3 protein: CAWSRNRIPTYNSPLHF

J gene: TRBJ1-2
D gene: -
clone size: -
V gene: TRBV29-1
CDR3 DNA: TGCAGCGCCCTCAGTGGGGCCTACACCTTC
CDR3 protein: CSALSGAYTF

J gene: TRBJ1-6
D gene: -
clone size: -
V gene: TRBV28
CDR3 DNA: TGTGCCAGCAGTTTAAGGGGCCCGATTAATTCACCCCTCCACTTT
CDR3 protein: CASSLRGPINSPLHF

J gene: TRBJ2-1
D gene: TRBD2
clone size: once
V gene: TRBV27
CDR3 DNA: TGTGCCAGCAGCACATACCGACTAGCGGGAGTTAACGAGCAGTTCTTC
CDR3 protein: CASSTYRLAGVNEQFF

J gene: TRBJ2-3
D gene: -
clone size: -
V gene: TRBV30
CDR3 DNA: TGTGCCTGGAGTGTACGTGGGGGCCCGACAGATACGCAGTATTTT
CDR3 protein: CAWSVRGGPTDTQYF

J gene: TRBJ1-4
D gene: -
clone size: -
V gene: TRBV12-2
CDR3 DNA: TGTGCAAGTCGCTTAGGAACTACACGTCCGGACCCGGGGACAGCAACTAATGAAAAACTGTTTTTT
CDR3 protein: CASRLGTTRPDPGTATNEKLFF

J gene: TRBJ2-2
D gene: -
clone size: -
V gene: TRBV30
CDR3 DNA: TGTGCCTGGAACCAGGGCAAGAACACCGGGGAGCTGTTTTTT
CDR3 protein: CAWNQGKNTGELFF

J gene: TRBJ1-6
D gene: -
clone size: -
V gene: TRBV15
CDR3 DNA: TGTGCCACCAGCAGAGATTCGACTCTAGACCCGGACATTAATTCACCCCTCCACTTT
CDR3 protein: CATSRDSTLDPDINSPLHF

J gene: TRBJ2-7
D gene: TRBD1
clone size: -
V gene: TRBV29-1
CDR3 DNA: TGCAGCGTTCGGACAGGCTCCTACGAGCAGTACTTC
CDR3 protein: CSVRTGSYEQYF

J gene: TRBJ2-7
D gene: TRBD1
clone size: -
V gene: TRBV7-9
CDR3 DNA: TGTGCCAGCAGCTTAGGACAGGGGACCGCCTCCTACGAGCAGTACTTC
CDR3 protein: CASSLGQGTASYEQYF

J gene: TRBJ1-3
D gene: -
clone size: few
V gene: TRBV14
CDR3 DNA: TGTGCCAGCAGCCCGGTGGGCGTCATTTTCTCTGGAAACACCATATATTTT
CDR3 protein: CASSPVGVIFSGNTIYF

J gene: TRBJ2-7
D gene: -
clone size: -
V gene: TRBV6-5
CDR3 DNA: TGTGCCAGCAGTCCGGAGGGCAGGTACGAGCAGTACTTC
CDR3 protein: CASSPEGRYEQYF

J gene: TRBJ2-7
D gene: -
clone size: -
V gene: TRBV5-4
CDR3 DNA: TGTGCCAGCAGCATCGGGGCCTACGAGCAGTACTTC
CDR3 protein: CASSIGAYEQYF